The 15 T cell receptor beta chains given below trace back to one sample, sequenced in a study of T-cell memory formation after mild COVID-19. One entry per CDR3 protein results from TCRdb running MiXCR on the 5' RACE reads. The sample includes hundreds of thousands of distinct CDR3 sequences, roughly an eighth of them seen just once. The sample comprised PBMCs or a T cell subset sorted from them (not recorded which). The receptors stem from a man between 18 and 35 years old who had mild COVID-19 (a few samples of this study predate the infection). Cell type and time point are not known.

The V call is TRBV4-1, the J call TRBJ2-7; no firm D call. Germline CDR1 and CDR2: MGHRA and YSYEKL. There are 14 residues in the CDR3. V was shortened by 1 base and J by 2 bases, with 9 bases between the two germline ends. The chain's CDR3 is CASSQVLGTYEQYF. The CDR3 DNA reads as TGCGCCAGCAGCCAAGTGCTAGGCACCTACGAGCAGTACTTC.

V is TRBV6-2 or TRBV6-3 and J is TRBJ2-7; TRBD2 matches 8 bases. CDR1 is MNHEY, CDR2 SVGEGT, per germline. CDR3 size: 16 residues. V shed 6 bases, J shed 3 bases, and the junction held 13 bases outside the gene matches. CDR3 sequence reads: CASSAYLAGYFYEQYV. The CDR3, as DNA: TGTGCCAGCAGCGCGTACCTAGCGGGTTACTTCTACGAGCAGTACGTC.

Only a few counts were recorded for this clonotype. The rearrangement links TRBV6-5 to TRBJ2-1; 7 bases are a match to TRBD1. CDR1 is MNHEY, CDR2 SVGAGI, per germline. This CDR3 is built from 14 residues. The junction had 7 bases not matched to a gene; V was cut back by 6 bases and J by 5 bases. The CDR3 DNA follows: TGTGCCAGCAGACCTACAGGGGCGAACAATGAGCAGTTCTTC. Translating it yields CASRPTGANNEQFF.

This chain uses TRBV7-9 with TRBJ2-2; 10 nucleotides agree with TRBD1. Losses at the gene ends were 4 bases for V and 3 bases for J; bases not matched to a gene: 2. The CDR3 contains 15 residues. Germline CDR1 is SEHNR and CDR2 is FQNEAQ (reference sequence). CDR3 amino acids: CASSSDRGHTGELFF. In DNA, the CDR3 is TGTGCCAGCAGCTCAGACAGGGGGCACACCGGGGAGCTGTTTTTT.

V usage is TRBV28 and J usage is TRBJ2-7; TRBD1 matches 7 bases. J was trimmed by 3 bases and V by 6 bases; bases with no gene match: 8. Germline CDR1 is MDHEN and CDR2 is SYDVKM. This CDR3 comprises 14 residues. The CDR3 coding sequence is TGTGCCAGCAGCTCCGGGACAGCGAGCTACGAGCAGTACGTC. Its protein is CASSSGTASYEQYV.

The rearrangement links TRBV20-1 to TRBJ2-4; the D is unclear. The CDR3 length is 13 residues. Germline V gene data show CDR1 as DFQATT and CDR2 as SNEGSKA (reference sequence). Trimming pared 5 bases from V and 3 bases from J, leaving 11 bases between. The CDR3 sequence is CSAPGQNKNIQYF. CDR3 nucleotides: TGCAGTGCTCCCGGGCAGAACAAAAACATTCAGTACTTC.

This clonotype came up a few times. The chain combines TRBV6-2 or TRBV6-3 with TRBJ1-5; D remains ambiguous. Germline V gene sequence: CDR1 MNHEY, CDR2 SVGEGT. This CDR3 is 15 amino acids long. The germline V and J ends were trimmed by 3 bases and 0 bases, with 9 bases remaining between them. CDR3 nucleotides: TGTGCCAGCAGTTATCGTCAGGATAGCAATCAGCCCCAGCATTTT. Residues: CASSYRQDSNQPQHF.

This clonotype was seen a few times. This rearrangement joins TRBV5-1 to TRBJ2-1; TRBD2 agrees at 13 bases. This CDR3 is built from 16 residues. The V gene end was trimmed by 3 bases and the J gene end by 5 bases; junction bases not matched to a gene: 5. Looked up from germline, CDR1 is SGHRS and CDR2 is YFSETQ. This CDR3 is CASSSRLAGGNNEQFF. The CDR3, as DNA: TGCGCCAGCAGCTCTAGACTAGCGGGGGGTAACAATGAGCAGTTCTTC.

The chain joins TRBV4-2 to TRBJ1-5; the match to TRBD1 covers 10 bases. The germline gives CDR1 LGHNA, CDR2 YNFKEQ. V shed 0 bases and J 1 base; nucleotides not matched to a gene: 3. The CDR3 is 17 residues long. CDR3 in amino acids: CASSQEGQGWSNQPQHF. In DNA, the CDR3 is TGTGCCAGCAGCCAAGAGGGACAGGGGTGGAGCAATCAGCCCCAGCATTTT.

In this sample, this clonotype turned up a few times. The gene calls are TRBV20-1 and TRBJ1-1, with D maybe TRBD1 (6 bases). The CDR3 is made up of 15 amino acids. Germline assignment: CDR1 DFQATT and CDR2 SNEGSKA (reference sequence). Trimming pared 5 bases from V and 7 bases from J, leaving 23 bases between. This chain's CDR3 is CSARYSGAATHEAFF. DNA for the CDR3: TGCAGTGCTCGCTATTCAGGGGCAGCTACTCATGAAGCTTTCTTT.

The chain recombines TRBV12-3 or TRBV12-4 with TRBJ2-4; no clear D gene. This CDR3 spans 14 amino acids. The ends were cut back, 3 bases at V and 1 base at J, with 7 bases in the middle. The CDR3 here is CASSFLGAKNIQYF. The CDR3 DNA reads TGTGCCAGCAGTTTTTTGGGGGCCAAAAACATTCAGTACTTC.

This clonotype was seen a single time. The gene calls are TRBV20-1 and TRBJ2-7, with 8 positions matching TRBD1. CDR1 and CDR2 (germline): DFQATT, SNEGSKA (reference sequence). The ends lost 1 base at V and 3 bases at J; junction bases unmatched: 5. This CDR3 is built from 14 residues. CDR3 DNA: TGCAGTGCTAGAGCTCCGGACAGGGTCTACGAGCAGTACTTC. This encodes CSARAPDRVYEQYF.

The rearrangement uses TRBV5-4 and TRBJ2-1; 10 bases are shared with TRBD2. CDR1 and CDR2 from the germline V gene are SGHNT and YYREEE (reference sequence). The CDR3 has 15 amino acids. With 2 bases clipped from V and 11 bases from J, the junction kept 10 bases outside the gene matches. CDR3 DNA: TGTGCCAGCAGCTTTTCAGGAATAGCGGGGGGCCAGCAGTTCTTC. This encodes CASSFSGIAGGQQFF.

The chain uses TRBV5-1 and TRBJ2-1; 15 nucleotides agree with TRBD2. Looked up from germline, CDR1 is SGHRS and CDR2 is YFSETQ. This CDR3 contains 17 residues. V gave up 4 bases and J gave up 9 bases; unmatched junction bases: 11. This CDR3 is CASSSGLAGGLGGEQFF. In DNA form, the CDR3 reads TGCGCCAGCAGCAGTGGACTAGCGGGGGGGCTTGGTGGTGAGCAGTTCTTC.

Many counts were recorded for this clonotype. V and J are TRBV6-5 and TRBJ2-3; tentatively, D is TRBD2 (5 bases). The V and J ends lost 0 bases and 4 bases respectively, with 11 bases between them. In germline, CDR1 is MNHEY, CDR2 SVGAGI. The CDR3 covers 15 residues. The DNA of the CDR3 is TGTGCCAGCAGTTACTCTTCGGGGATCGCAGATACGCAGTATTTT. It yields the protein CASSYSSGIADTQYF.